One and the same sample provided the 29 T cell receptor beta chains below, sequenced in a study of blood T cell repertoires in COVID-19. Clones were read by immunoSEQ multiplex PCR, and TCRdb kept only the in-frame ones, dropping some. Among hundreds of thousands of clones, around 80% were seen once, and the ten largest hold about 1.9%. Sequenced material: peripheral blood. The receptors shown here come from a woman of 80 years or more with acute or convalescent COVID-19.

The rearrangement uses TRBV5-3 and TRBJ1-2, with D possibly matching TRBD1 (6 bases). TRBV5-3 is treated as an ORF (open reading frame) with a function not yet certain. The CDR3 is 15 residues long. V shed 4 bases and J shed 0 bases, with 13 bases lying between them. CDR3: CARSTRYRANYGYTF. The CDR3 nucleotides read TGTGCCAGAAGCACCCGTTACAGGGCTAACTATGGCTACACCTTC.

V gene TRBV9 combines with J gene TRBJ2-1; D uncertain. The CDR3 runs to 12 residues. Trimming removed 3 bases at V and 9 bases at J, with 10 bases between. From germline, CDR1 is SGDLS and CDR2 YYNGEE. CDR3 in amino acids: CASSGSFSEQFF. The CDR3 nucleotides are TGTGCCAGCAGCGGGAGTTTTTCTGAGCAGTTCTTC.

The chain is built from TRBV4-1 and TRBJ1-3; D not certain. CDR1 is MGHRA, CDR2 YSYEKL, per germline. The CDR3 runs to 17 residues. Trimming took 1 base from V and 0 from J, leaving 13 bases between them. CDR3: CASSQVYGASSGNTIYF. DNA of the CDR3: TGCGCCAGCAGCCAAGTCTACGGAGCCTCCTCTGGAAACACCATATATTTT.

V and J are TRBV5-1 and TRBJ1-1, with TRBD1 matching 8 bases. Looked up from germline, CDR1 is SGHRS and CDR2 is YFSETQ. The CDR3 runs to 15 residues. Germline trimming cut 3 bases from V and 4 bases from J; bases unmatched to any gene: 8. The CDR3 nucleotides read TGCGCCAGCAGCTACGGACAGGGATACAGCACTGAAGCTTTCTTT. Translation: CASSYGQGYSTEAFF.

The J gene is TRBJ2-1, the V gene TRBV11-2; 10 nucleotides match TRBD1. After removal of 1 base from V and 9 bases from J, the junction contained 6 bases not matched to a gene. The CDR3 contains 15 residues. CDR1 and CDR2 from the germline V gene are SGHAT and FQNNGV. The CDR3: CASSLGGTGVREQFF. CDR3 in DNA: TGTGCCAGCAGCTTAGGTGGGACAGGGGTGCGTGAGCAGTTCTTC.

The chain recombines TRBV30 with TRBJ1-3; perhaps TRBD1 as D (6 bases). Between the trimmed V and J ends, which lost 3 bases and 4 bases, there was a span of 13 bases. CDR1 and CDR2 from the germline V gene are GTSNPN and SVGIG (reference sequence). The CDR3 consists of 14 residues. The CDR3 DNA is TGTGCCTGGAGCCAGGGGAAGTCCGGAAACACCATATATTTT. Protein: CAWSQGKSGNTIYF. Variable domain in full (rest from reference TRBV30 and TRBJ1-3): SQTIHQWPATLVQPVGSPLSLECTVEGTSNPNLYWYRQAAGRGLQLLFYSVGIGQISSEVPQNLSASRPQDRQFILSSKKLLLSDSGFYLCAWSQGKSGNTIYFGEGSWLTVV.

The chain carries TRBV5-4 and TRBJ2-7; perhaps TRBD1 as D (5 bases). The CDR3 consists of 12 residues. Trimming removed 4 bases at V and 6 bases at J, with 11 bases between. Germline V gene data show CDR1 as SGHNT and CDR2 as YYREEE (reference sequence). CDR3 sequence: CASSRDSPEQYF. CDR3 bases: TGTGCCAGCAGCCGAGACAGCCCCGAGCAGTACTTC.

The J gene is TRBJ2-1, the V gene TRBV28; 8 bases fit TRBD2. Losses at the gene ends were 5 bases for V and 6 bases for J; bases not matched to a gene: 6. CDR1 and CDR2 from the germline V gene are MDHEN and SYDVKM. The CDR3 spans 14 residues. The CDR3 DNA sequence: TGTGCCAGCAGTCCTCGGACTAGCTCCAATGAGCAGTTCTTC. As protein: CASSPRTSSNEQFF.

The rearrangement links TRBV6-5 to TRBJ1-2, with 12 bases aligning to TRBD1. This CDR3 has 13 amino acids. Germline-derived CDR1 and CDR2 are MNHEY and SVGAGI. Unmatched junction bases numbered 6, after V lost 8 bases and J lost 8 bases. The CDR3 loop reads CASGDRGHYGYTF. In DNA, the CDR3 is TGTGCCAGCGGGGACAGGGGGCATTACGGCTACACCTTC.

The CDR3 is CATSRYTGGSGNTIYF. The CDR3 region has the DNA TGTGCCACCAGCAGGTATACAGGGGGCTCTGGAAACACCATATATTTT. The chain employs TRBV15 and TRBJ1-3, with 8 positions matching TRBD1. The V and J ends lost 3 bases and 0 bases, in that order; junction bases with no gene match: 4. Per the germline V gene, CDR1 is LNHNV and CDR2 is YYDKDF (reference sequence). The CDR3 extends over 16 amino acids.

V usage is TRBV7-2 and J usage is TRBJ2-5, with a weak D call TRBD1 (6 bases). Trimming removed 7 bases from V and 4 bases from J, with 16 bases in between. Germline V CDR1 and CDR2: SGHTA, FQGNSA. This CDR3 spans 14 amino acids. Here the CDR3 DNA reads TGTGCCAGCACCTCCGCAGGGGTGTTAGAGACCCAGTACTTC. The encoded protein is CASTSAGVLETQYF.

The chain recombines TRBV29-1 with TRBJ1-5; maybe TRBD1 (5 bases). Germline V gene lookup returns CDR1 SQVTM and CDR2 ANQGSEA. This CDR3 contains 13 residues. Trimming stripped 6 bases from V and 1 base from J, with 10 bases between. The CDR3 protein is CSVQTASNQPQHF. CDR3 nucleotides: TGCAGCGTCCAGACAGCGAGCAATCAGCCCCAGCATTTT.

The chain has TRBV7-8 and TRBJ1-6; D is perhaps TRBD1 (5 bases). The CDR3 loop spans 13 amino acids. The V end lost 5 bases, the J end lost 10 bases, and 12 bases lay between the germline ends. The germline V gene has CDR1 SGHVS and CDR2 FQNEAQ. The DNA for the CDR3 is TGTGCCAGCAGCGGCAGGGAAAACTCACCCCTCCACTTT. Translating gives CASSGRENSPLHF.

The chain has TRBV29-1 and TRBJ1-2; D is perhaps TRBD1 (5 bases). V lost 4 bases and J 4 bases, leaving 10 bases between the germline ends. The CDR3 is made up of 12 amino acids. Germline V lookup: CDR1 SQVTM, CDR2 ANQGSEA. The CDR3 spells CSVASGGYGYTF. CDR3 DNA: TGCAGCGTTGCTTCCGGGGGCTATGGCTACACCTTC.

This chain joins TRBV7-2 and TRBJ1-1; D gene unclear. This CDR3 is built from 14 residues. Germline V gene lookup returns CDR1 SGHTA and CDR2 FQGNSA. V was pared by 2 bases and J by 0 bases, with 7 bases between. CDR3 bases: TGTGCCAGCAGCTTAACGGGGTTGAACACTGAAGCTTTCTTT. This sequence encodes CASSLTGLNTEAFF.

The V and J genes are TRBV7-3 and TRBJ2-1, with a weak D call TRBD1 (5 bases). The ends were cut back, 1 base at V and 6 bases at J, with 13 bases in the middle. Germline loops: CDR1 SGHTA, CDR2 FQGTGA. CDR3 length equals 15 residues. The CDR3 DNA follows: TGTGCCAGCAGCTTAAGGGCTGGGGCCGGCAATGAGCAGTTCTTC. Translating it yields CASSLRAGAGNEQFF.

The chain has TRBV7-3 and TRBJ2-5, with no clear D. The V end lost 5 bases, the J end lost 1 base, and 8 bases lay between the germline ends. The CDR3 length is 13 residues. Germline loops: CDR1 SGHTA, CDR2 FQGTGA. The CDR3 loop reads CASSPYGQETQYF. For the CDR3, the DNA is TGTGCCAGCAGCCCCTATGGCCAAGAGACCCAGTACTTC.

This rearrangement joins TRBV3-1 (or the pseudogene TRBV3-2) to TRBJ2-1; TRBD2 is a possible D gene (7 bases). Germline loops: CDR1 LGHDT, CDR2 YNNKEL (reference sequence). Trimming cost V 4 bases and J 4 bases, with 14 bases left between them. This CDR3 contains 15 residues. CDR3 coding DNA: TGTGCCAGCAGCCCACGGGGGGCCCGTTACAATGAGCAGTTCTTC. Translation: CASSPRGARYNEQFF.

The chain employs TRBV5-1 and TRBJ1-4; D might be TRBD1 (6 bases). The germline V gene has CDR1 SGHRS and CDR2 YFSETQ. The CDR3 spans 13 residues. V was shortened by 2 bases and J by 5 bases, with 7 bases between the two germline ends. CDR3 in amino acids: CASSLQGNEKLFF. CDR3 coding DNA: TGCGCCAGCAGCTTACAGGGAAATGAAAAACTGTTTTTT. The full variable domain, its missing parts supplied by reference TRBV5-1 and TRBJ1-4, is KAGVTQTPRYLIKTRGQQVTLSCSPISGHRSVSWYQQTPGQGLQFLFEYFSETQRNKGNFPGRFSGRQFSNSRSEMNVSTLELGDSALYLCASSLQGNEKLFFGSGTQLSVL.

The chain couples TRBV11-3 to TRBJ2-1; TRBD2 matches 8 bases. The V gene end was trimmed by 5 bases and the J gene end by 5 bases; junction bases not matched to a gene: 8. The CDR3 has 15 residues. Germline V gene lookup returns CDR1 SGHNT and CDR2 YENEEA. CDR3 in DNA: TGTGCCAGCAGCCTGGGACTAGTGGCCAACAATGAGCAGTTCTTC. Amino acid sequence: CASSLGLVANNEQFF. The full variable domain, its missing parts supplied by reference TRBV11-3 and TRBJ2-1, is EAGVVQSPRYKIIEKKQPVAFWCNPISGHNTLYWYLQNLGQGPELLIRYENEEAVDDSQLPKDRFSAERLKGVDSTLKIQPAELGDSAVYLCASSLGLVANNEQFFGPGTRLTVL.

The chain carries TRBV7-7 and TRBJ1-4; D is ambiguous. Trimming removed 7 bases from V and 0 bases from J, with 15 bases in between. Germline V lookup: CDR1 SSHAT, CDR2 FNYEAQ (reference sequence). The CDR3 is made up of 16 amino acids. CDR3 DNA sequence: TGTGCCAGCAACCTCTTAGTTCCTGCAACTAATGAAAAACTGTTTTTT. Translating gives CASNLLVPATNEKLFF.

In its sample, this clone was seen once. The V call is TRBV7-9, the J call TRBJ1-1; the match to TRBD1 covers 8 bases. Per germline, CDR1 SEHNR and CDR2 FQNEAQ (reference sequence). The CDR3 extends over 14 amino acids. Trimming at V came to 5 bases and at J to 5 bases, leaving 7 bases not matched to a gene. The CDR3 protein is CASSTRQGITEAFF. Here the CDR3 DNA reads TGTGCCAGCAGCACACGACAGGGGATAACTGAAGCTTTCTTT.

Only one count was recorded for this clone. This sequence joins TRBV5-6 and TRBJ1-4; TRBD1 matches 8 bases. The CDR3 runs to 16 residues. After removal of 4 bases from V and 7 bases from J, the junction contained 12 bases not matched to a gene. Germline V lookup: CDR1 SGHDT, CDR2 YYEEEE. DNA for the CDR3: TGTGCCAGCAGCCGAGGGGACAGGACTAACCTTGAAAAACTGTTTTTT. Amino acids: CASSRGDRTNLEKLFF.

The gene calls are TRBV18 and TRBJ1-4; D might be TRBD1 (6 bases). V lost 6 bases and J lost 8, with 13 bases in between. The length of the CDR3 is 13 residues. Germline V lookup: CDR1 KGHSH, CDR2 LQKENI. DNA for the CDR3: TGTGCCAGCTCCCGAGGGGGTAACGAAAAACTGTTTTTT. It specifies CASSRGGNEKLFF.

V and J are TRBV2 and TRBJ1-1; weak D call: TRBD1 (6 bases). The CDR3 extends over 14 amino acids. Trimming left V 7 bases short and J 0 bases short, with 12 bases between. CDR1 and CDR2 (germline): SNHLY, FYNNEI. The CDR3 region has the DNA TGTGCCAGCAAGGAGTGGGGGCTGAACACTGAAGCTTTCTTT. Amino acids: CASKEWGLNTEAFF.

This rearrangement joins TRBV28 to TRBJ2-5; unclear D gene. Trimming stripped 4 bases from V and 5 bases from J, with 11 bases between. The germline gives CDR1 MDHEN, CDR2 SYDVKM. The CDR3 extends over 13 amino acids. The CDR3 here is CASSSRVLETQYF. The CDR3 bases are TGTGCCAGCAGTTCCCGGGTTCTCGAGACCCAGTACTTC.

J is TRBJ1-4 and V is TRBV19; possible D gene TRBD1, 5 bases. V lost 7 bases and J lost 6, with 15 bases in between. Germline CDR1 LNHDA, CDR2 SQIVND (reference sequence). The CDR3 is made up of 14 amino acids. DNA of the CDR3: TGTGCCAGTACCCGATGGGGGGACCATGAAAAACTGTTTTTT. Translating it yields CASTRWGDHEKLFF.

The chain employs TRBV9 and TRBJ1-5; TRBD1 matches 9 bases. CDR1 and CDR2 (germline): SGDLS, YYNGEE. J was trimmed by 7 bases and V by 0 bases; bases with no gene match: 5. The CDR3 contains 15 residues. The CDR3 here is CASSVGTGAGQPQHF. CDR3 coding DNA: TGTGCCAGCAGCGTAGGGACAGGGGCAGGCCAGCCCCAGCATTTT.

The chain links TRBV9 to TRBJ1-1; the match to TRBD1 covers 7 bases. After removal of 3 bases from V and 4 bases from J, the junction contained 9 bases not matched to a gene. CDR1 and CDR2 from the germline V gene are SGDLS and YYNGEE. CDR3 size: 15 residues. CDR3 protein: CASSELQGTPTEAFF. The CDR3 DNA follows: TGTGCCAGCAGCGAATTACAGGGGACGCCCACTGAAGCTTTCTTT. The entire variable domain, with the rest obtained from reference TRBV9 and TRBJ1-1, is as follows: DSGVTQTPKHLITATGQRVTLRCSPRSGDLSVYWYQQSLDQGLQFLIQYYNGEERAKGNILERFSAQQFPDLHSELNLSSLELGDSALYFCASSELQGTPTEAFFGQGTRLTVV.